This TCR beta chain is from a study of T cell changes during pregnancy in multiple sclerosis. Germline V gene lookup returns CDR1 SGHTA and CDR2 FQGNSA. The junction had 3 bases not matched to a gene; V was cut back by 1 base and J by 2 bases. This CDR3 has 15 residues. In its sample, this clone was seen once. Here immunoSEQ multiplex PCR was the method, and the copy in TCRdb shows in-frame clones only, minus some. There are about 73,000 clones in the sample; 85% to 90% occur only once, and 9% to 9.5% lies in the top ten. The specimen was peripheral blood, collected after pregnancy. The gene calls are TRBV7-2 and TRBJ2-7, with 9 bases aligning to TRBD2. This TCR was recovered from a female donor in good health, enrolled as a control in a pregnancy study. CDR3 protein: CASSLVASGTYEQYF. DNA for the CDR3: TGTGCCAGCAGCTTAGTGGCTAGCGGGACCTACGAGCAGTACTTC.